Sequencing of this T cell receptor beta chain was carried out in a study of blood T cell repertoires in COVID-19. Background on the study: The samples span acute and convalescent COVID-19 from the United States, Italy and Spain. PBMCs, B-cell-depleted T cells, or T cells were the source of the cDNA or gDNA that made up the material.

How the authors handled the data: Estimation of nucleated cell counts relied on the amplification of reference gene primers. Sequenced by immunoSEQ multiplex PCR; TCRdb stores in-frame clones only, minus some. V, J and clone size derive from that table, while D and trimming were established from the DNA sequence. Of a few hundred thousand clones listed, roughly 84% are singletons. Trimming shortened V by 1 base and J by 5 bases, and 14 bases separated the two germline ends. Looked up from germline, CDR1 is MNHEY and CDR2 is SVGAGI. This CDR3 has 15 residues. Seattle patients were enrolled during active infection and followed longitudinally.

The genes are TRBV6-5 and TRBJ1-1, with TRBD1 as a possible D gene (5 bases). This clonotype was obtained from a woman older than 75 with COVID-19, enrolled during active disease. The sequenced sample was peripheral blood. The CDR3 loop is CASSYLQGFGTEAFF. CDR3 DNA: TGTGCCAGCAGTTACTTGCAGGGATTCGGGACTGAAGCTTTCTTT.